Each of the 31 T cell receptor beta chains below was sequenced from the same sample in a study of vaccination effects on CD4 cells after COVID-19. After roughly 11 days in culture, the CD4+ T cells were isolated. Sometime from March through December 2020, the person acquired a SARS-CoV-2 infection that PCR confirmed. BNT162b2 vaccine or mRNA-1273 vaccine was given to participants in two doses. Method: immunoSEQ multiplex PCR; TCRdb's copy keeps in-frame clones and lacks some. The repertoire includes tens of thousands of clones, over 60% of them detected once, and roughly 3.6% sits in the top ten. No antigen has been assigned to these receptors. Material: CD4+ T cells from PBMCs cultured without peptide, obtained after COVID-19 vaccination. The receptors shown here come from a human donor who had a prior SARS-CoV-2 infection.

In this sample, this clone turned up once. J is TRBJ2-3 and V is TRBV27, with 8 bases lining up with TRBD2. This CDR3 has 16 residues. Germline V CDR1 and CDR2: MNHEY, SMNVEV (reference sequence). V lost 5 bases to trimming and J lost 7 bases; unmatched junction nucleotides: 14. The CDR3 spells CASSPKSGRALNTQYF. In DNA, the CDR3 is TGTGCCAGCAGTCCCAAATCCGGGAGGGCCTTGAATACGCAGTATTTT.

V and J are TRBV25-1 and TRBJ2-3, with D maybe TRBD2 (7 bases). V lost 5 bases and J lost 6, with 15 bases in between. CDR1 MGHDK and CDR2 SYGVNS come from the germline V gene. The CDR3 has 14 residues. The CDR3 nucleotides read TGTGCCAGCAGTAGGGGGGGCAGGGTGGATACGCAGTATTTT. Amino acid sequence: CASSRGGRVDTQYF.

The chain combines TRBV24-1 with TRBJ2-5, with a tentative D call TRBD2 (5 bases). Per germline, CDR1 KGHDR and CDR2 SFDVKD. Trimming removed 5 bases from V and 5 bases from J, with 5 bases in between. The length of the CDR3 is 11 residues. CDR3 amino acids: CATSAGETQYF. The CDR3 coding sequence is TGTGCCACCAGTGCGGGGGAGACCCAGTACTTC.

V usage is TRBV3-1 (or the pseudogene TRBV3-2) and J usage is TRBJ2-5; no clear D gene. Trimming took 7 bases from V and 5 from J, leaving 17 bases between them. The germline gives CDR1 LGHDT, CDR2 YNNKEL (reference sequence). The CDR3 length is 14 residues. The CDR3 region has the DNA TGTGCCAGCACCTGGGCAAGGGCATGGGAGACCCAGTACTTC. The encoded protein is CASTWARAWETQYF.

The V and J genes are TRBV7-2 and TRBJ1-2, with TRBD1 as a possible D gene (5 bases). Germline CDR1 is SGHTA and CDR2 is FQGNSA. The CDR3 is 14 amino acids. V was shortened by 3 bases and J by 2 bases, with 10 bases between the two germline ends. The CDR3 DNA follows: TGTGCCAGCAGCTTGGGGGGTTCAAACTATGGCTACACCTTC. It yields the protein CASSLGGSNYGYTF.

The V gene is TRBV30, the J gene TRBJ1-2, with 7 positions matching TRBD1. Trimming at V came to 3 bases and at J to 5 bases, leaving 15 bases not matched to a gene. The CDR3 consists of 16 residues. Germline lookup yields CDR1 GTSNPN and CDR2 SVGIG (reference sequence). The DNA for the CDR3 is TGTGCCTGGAGGGAATCGACAGGGAATTTTAAATATGGCTACACCTTC. Residues: CAWRESTGNFKYGYTF.

The chain recombines TRBV7-8 with TRBJ2-3; D could derive from TRBD1 or TRBD2 (6 bases each). V lost 2 bases, J lost 6 bases, and 15 bases lay in between. The germline V gene has CDR1 SGHVS and CDR2 FQNEAQ. This CDR3 has 15 amino acids. The CDR3 loop is CASSLIIRGRDTQYF. The CDR3 DNA reads TGTGCCAGCAGCTTAATCATTCGGGGGCGGGATACGCAGTATTTT. The variable domain in full, with the rest retrieved from reference TRBV7-8 and TRBJ2-3, is GAGVSQSPRYKVAKRGQDVALRCDPISGHVSLFWYQQALGQGPEFLTYFQNEAQLDKSGLPSDRFFAERPEGSVSTLKIQRTQQEDSAVYLCASSLIIRGRDTQYFGPGTRLTVL.

This sequence joins TRBV5-5 and TRBJ2-6; D remains ambiguous. V was clipped by 5 bases and J by 0 bases, with 9 bases between them. Germline V gene sequence: CDR1 SGHKS, CDR2 YYEKEE (reference sequence). The CDR3 totals 15 residues. This CDR3 reads CASRLIASGANVLTF. CDR3 sequence (DNA): TGTGCCAGCAGGTTGATAGCCTCTGGGGCCAACGTCCTGACTTTC.

This chain's CDR3 is CASSFSIGTGLSTNEKLFF. In DNA form, the CDR3 reads TGTGCCAGCAGCTTTTCCATTGGGACAGGGCTTTCAACTAATGAAAAACTGTTTTTT. The rearrangement joins TRBV11-2 to TRBJ1-4, with 9 nucleotides matching TRBD1. The junction had 11 bases not matched to a gene; V was cut back by 3 bases and J by 0 bases. The CDR3 sequence is 19 residues long. Germline CDR1 is SGHAT and CDR2 is FQNNGV. Full variable domain (remainder filled in from reference TRBV11-2 and TRBJ1-4): EAGVAQSPRYKIIEKRQSVAFWCNPISGHATLYWYQQILGQGPKLLIQFQNNGVVDDSQLPKDRFSAERLKGVDSTLKIQPAKLEDSAVYLCASSFSIGTGLSTNEKLFFGSGTQLSVL.

This clone was seen a few times. In nucleotides, the CDR3 is TGTGCCAGCAGTGATCCCCCCCGACAGGGAACCGGGGAGCTGTTTTTT. It encodes CASSDPPRQGTGELFF. The chain couples TRBV6-1 to TRBJ2-2; 7 bases align to TRBD1. J was trimmed by 5 bases and V by 3 bases; bases with no gene match: 9. This CDR3 contains 16 residues. From germline, CDR1 is MNHNS and CDR2 SASEGT.

This chain joins TRBV19 and TRBJ1-5; 7 bases match TRBD1. Germline V gives CDR1 LNHDA, CDR2 SQIVND (reference sequence). J gave up 2 bases and V 4 bases, and 2 bases lay outside the gene matches. The CDR3 has 14 residues. CDR3 sequence (DNA): TGTGCCAGTAGTAAAGACAGGGGCAATCAGCCCCAGCATTTT. This sequence encodes CASSKDRGNQPQHF.

The V gene is TRBV29-1, the J gene TRBJ1-1; 10 bases agree with TRBD1. In germline, CDR1 is SQVTM, CDR2 ANQGSEA. The CDR3 runs to 11 residues. The trim removed 6 bases at V and 11 bases at J, leaving 6 bases unmatched. The CDR3 spells CSVDRGTGAFF. CDR3 DNA: TGCAGCGTGGACAGGGGGACGGGGGCTTTCTTT.

The rearrangement joins TRBV6-1 to TRBJ2-7; 7 bases map to TRBD1. Germline lookup yields CDR1 MNHNS and CDR2 SASEGT. The V segment lost 3 bases and the J segment 2 bases; nucleotides outside the gene matches: 1. The CDR3 has 13 residues. The CDR3 nucleotides are TGTGCCAGCAGTGAGGGACAGCCCTACGAGCAGTACTTC. The encoded protein is CASSEGQPYEQYF.

This rearrangement joins TRBV27 to TRBJ1-1; no firm D call. The ends were cut back, 5 bases at V and 3 bases at J, with 10 bases in the middle. The germline V gene has CDR1 MNHEY and CDR2 SMNVEV (reference sequence). CDR3 length equals 13 residues. The CDR3 DNA sequence: TGTGCCAGCAGTAGGCAAAGGGACACTGAAGCTTTCTTT. Translating it yields CASSRQRDTEAFF.

Only one count was recorded for this clone. This rearrangement joins TRBV5-1 to TRBJ1-3; D not resolved. Trimming took off 0 bases at V and 2 bases at J, with 12 bases between the two ends. Germline V gene lookup returns CDR1 SGHRS and CDR2 YFSETQ. CDR3 size: 16 residues. The CDR3 sequence is CASSLGAGKTGNTIYF. The DNA for the CDR3 is TGCGCCAGCAGCTTGGGGGCCGGTAAAACTGGAAACACCATATATTTT.

In its sample, this clone was seen a few times. The genes are TRBV28 and TRBJ1-3; D is undetermined. This CDR3 contains 15 residues. Germline V gives CDR1 MDHEN, CDR2 SYDVKM. Trimming took 3 bases from V and 2 from J, leaving 11 bases between them. CDR3 nucleotides: TGTGCCAGCAGTTTCGCATCCGAACCTGGAAACACCATATATTTT. Translation: CASSFASEPGNTIYF. The variable domain in full, completed from reference TRBV28 and TRBJ1-3, reads DVKVTQSSRYLVKRTGEKVFLECVQDMDHENMFWYRQDPGLGLRLIYFSYDVKMKEKGDIPEGYSVSREKKERFSLILESASTNQTSMYLCASSFASEPGNTIYFGEGSWLTVV.

This rearrangement joins TRBV10-3 to TRBJ2-7; 10 bases agree with TRBD1. The CDR3 sequence is 14 residues long. In germline, CDR1 is ENHRY, CDR2 SYGVKD. The V segment lost 8 bases and the J segment 2 bases; nucleotides outside the gene matches: 6. The CDR3 DNA is TGTGCCATCCGCTTCGGGACAGGGGCCTACGAGCAGTACTTC. Amino acid sequence: CAIRFGTGAYEQYF.

J is TRBJ2-5 and V is TRBV11-3; D gene ambiguous. Deletions cut 2 bases from V and 3 bases from J, with 7 bases between. The CDR3 is 13 residues long. Germline V gene data show CDR1 as SGHNT and CDR2 as YENEEA. CDR3 nucleotides: TGTGCCAGCAGCTTACGACGGGAAGAGACCCAGTACTTC. It yields the protein CASSLRREETQYF. The whole variable domain, remainder taken from reference TRBV11-3 and TRBJ2-5, is EAGVVQSPRYKIIEKKQPVAFWCNPISGHNTLYWYLQNLGQGPELLIRYENEEAVDDSQLPKDRFSAERLKGVDSTLKIQPAELGDSAVYLCASSLRREETQYFGPGTRLLVL.

The chain uses TRBV5-6 and TRBJ2-7; weak D call: TRBD2 (5 bases). The germline V gene has CDR1 SGHDT and CDR2 YYEEEE. V was pared by 1 base and J by 1 base, with 9 bases between. The CDR3 loop spans 14 amino acids. The CDR3: CASSLPGWSYEQYF. Here the CDR3 DNA reads TGTGCCAGCAGCTTGCCGGGATGGTCCTACGAGCAGTACTTC.

This chain links TRBV12-5 with TRBJ1-1, with no clear D. Deletions cut 1 base from V and 3 bases from J, with 6 bases between. CDR3 length: 13 amino acids. From germline, CDR1 is LGHNT and CDR2 FRNRAP. The CDR3 DNA is TGTGCTAGTGGTTTGGAAGAGGACACTGAAGCTTTCTTT. This translates into CASGLEEDTEAFF.

The chain combines TRBV18 with TRBJ1-2; TRBD1 matches at 8 bases. The CDR3 is made up of 12 amino acids. V lost 2 bases and J lost 9; bases outside the gene matches: 2. Germline V gene data show CDR1 as KGHSH and CDR2 as LQKENI. Written as DNA, the CDR3 is TGTGCCAGCTCACCAAGACAGGGGAGCTACACCTTC. It specifies CASSPRQGSYTF. Using reference TRBV18 and TRBJ1-2 for the parts outside the CDR3, the full variable domain is NAGVMQNPRHLVRRRGQEARLRCSPMKGHSHVYWYRQLPEEGLKFMVYLQKENIIDESGMPKERFSAEFPKEGPSILRIQQVVRGDSAAYFCASSPRQGSYTFGSGTRLTVV.

This sequence joins TRBV7-9 and TRBJ1-1, with TRBD1 as a possible D gene (5 bases). V lost 5 bases and J lost 1, with 8 bases in between. The length of the CDR3 is 13 residues. Germline-derived CDR1 and CDR2 are SEHNR and FQNEAQ (reference sequence). The CDR3 DNA sequence: TGTGCCAGCAGCCCACAGGCGAACACTGAAGCTTTCTTT. Its protein product is CASSPQANTEAFF.

The chain uses TRBV5-1 and TRBJ2-5; D unresolved. CDR1 SGHRS and CDR2 YFSETQ come from the germline V gene. The CDR3 runs to 13 residues. Trimming left V 4 bases short and J 3 bases short, with 10 bases between. The CDR3 reads CASSRTLEETQYF. DNA of the CDR3: TGCGCCAGCAGCCGTACATTAGAAGAGACCCAGTACTTC.

The rearrangement links TRBV19 to TRBJ1-2; the D gene is possibly TRBD1 (5 bases). Trimming took off 6 bases at V and 4 bases at J, with 15 bases between the two ends. This CDR3 contains 14 residues. Looked up from germline, CDR1 is LNHDA and CDR2 is SQIVND (reference sequence). As DNA, the CDR3 is TGTGCCAGTAGAGGGCGGGGCGAAGGCTATGGCTACACCTTC. Translated, it gives CASRGRGEGYGYTF. Combining the CDR3 with reference TRBV19 and TRBJ1-2 gives the whole variable domain DGGITQSPKYLFRKEGQNVTLSCEQNLNHDAMYWYRQDPGQGLRLIYYSQIVNDFQKGDIAEGYSVSREKKESFPLTVTSAQKNPTAFYLCASRGRGEGYGYTFGSGTRLTVV.

This chain connects TRBV2 to TRBJ1-2; D is undetermined. CDR3 length equals 16 residues. V shed 0 bases and J shed 5 bases, with 16 bases lying between them. Germline assignment: CDR1 SNHLY and CDR2 FYNNEI. The DNA of the CDR3 is TGTGCCAGCAGTGAAGCCCTCCTGACTAGAAGATATGGCTACACCTTC. Its translation: CASSEALLTRRYGYTF.

The chain links TRBV18 to TRBJ1-1; D is unresolved. Looked up from germline, CDR1 is KGHSH and CDR2 is LQKENI. V shed 3 bases and J shed 8 bases, with 13 bases lying between them. The CDR3 length is 13 residues. For the CDR3, the DNA is TGTGCCAGCTCACCCTCCAGGAACGTCGAAGCTTTCTTT. It specifies CASSPSRNVEAFF.

V is TRBV6-5 and J is TRBJ1-2; D remains ambiguous. CDR3 length: 12 amino acids. V lost 6 bases to trimming and J lost 4 bases, with 9 bases between them. Germline V CDR1 and CDR2: MNHEY, SVGAGI. The CDR3 is CASSTRTYGYTF. DNA of the CDR3: TGTGCCAGCAGCACCCGAACCTATGGCTACACCTTC.

Written as DNA, the CDR3 is TGCGCCAGCAGCCTGGGCGGGGCTGGGGCCAACGTCCTGACTTTC. Amino acid sequence: CASSLGGAGANVLTF. The chain uses TRBV5-1 and TRBJ2-6; tentative D call: TRBD2 (6 bases). Between the trimmed V and J ends, which lost 4 bases and 2 bases, there was a span of 10 bases. The CDR3 length is 15 residues. Germline-derived CDR1 and CDR2 are SGHRS and YFSETQ.

Of note for this clone: One junction end does not reproduce the germline sequence, and a read error may be involved. The sample contains more than one DNA sequence encoding this CDR3. The chain couples TRBV7-9 to TRBJ1-5, with no clear D. The CDR3 sequence is 15 residues long. From germline, CDR1 is SEHNR and CDR2 FQNEAQ (reference sequence). The CDR3 DNA is TGTGCCAGCAGCTTAGCGGGTTCTGAGGGTCAGCCTCAGCATTTT. Its translation: CASSLAGSEGQPQHF.

The V gene is TRBV3-1 (or the pseudogene TRBV3-2), the J gene TRBJ1-2; D remains ambiguous. The germline V gene has CDR1 LGHDT and CDR2 YNNKEL (reference sequence). The ends were cut back, 1 base at V and 4 bases at J, with 7 bases in the middle. This CDR3 has 13 residues. CDR3 sequence: CASSQGRLYGYTF. The CDR3 DNA reads TGTGCCAGCAGCCAAGGACGCCTCTATGGCTACACCTTC.

The gene calls are TRBV5-4 and TRBJ2-3; D not certain. The CDR3 has 13 residues. V gave up 4 bases and J gave up 3 bases, with 9 bases separating them. Germline CDR1 SGHNT, CDR2 YYREEE (reference sequence). This CDR3 reads CASSLYNTDTQYF. The CDR3 DNA is TGTGCCAGCAGCCTATATAATACAGATACGCAGTATTTT. Complete variable domain (other parts from reference TRBV5-4 and TRBJ2-3): ETGVTQSPTHLIKTRGQQVTLRCSSQSGHNTVSWYQQALGQGPQFIFQYYREEENGRGNFPPRFSGLQFPNYSSELNVNALELDDSALYLCASSLYNTDTQYFGPGTRLTVL.